This T cell receptor (beta chain) was recovered during a study of blood T cell repertoires in COVID-19 (dated by TCRdb to 2018 to 2020). The study in broad terms: Samples from collaborators originated in the United States, Italy and Spain and spanned both the acute and convalescent phases of COVID-19. The material from the prospective study consisted of cDNA or gDNA derived from T cells, B-cell-depleted T cells, or PBMCs. Samples were obtained from the ongoing ImmuneRACE study (first 160 participants) and from 1,254 subjects provided by 6 global collaborators. HLA class I and class II types, where available, came from metadata supplied by the sample provider rather than from assay-based typing. Deeply sampled blood TCRbeta repertoires from subjects exposed to, actively infected with, or recovered from COVID-19 were included in the dataset. The repertoires were released in a freely available public database intended as a resource for research on the immune response to SARS-CoV-2. Sample metadata almost always included a de-identified subject ID, COVID-19 status, age in years and sex.

Broader findings and caveats from the paper: The amount of clinical and demographic metadata varied by source and participant and was provided uncurated.

Whole blood was collected in K2EDTA tubes by collaborating institutions according to the institutions' own protocols. For TCRbeta analysis, collaborators shipped samples as frozen whole blood, isolated PBMCs, or DNA extracted from either of those sample types. TCRbeta CDR3 regions were amplified from genomic DNA by means of the immunoSEQ Assay, a bias-controlled multiplex PCR. The study's processing was this. Nucleated cell counts per sample were estimated from amplification of reference gene primers within the assay. To quantify the absolute abundance of each unique TCRbeta CDR3 rearrangement, sequence reads were collapsed and filtered. For each sample, productive Simpson clonality was calculated by taking the square root of Simpson's diversity index across productive rearrangements. In TCRdb, the immuneACCESS table is reduced to in-frame sequences with V and J assigned. These tables do not hold every clone; where another copy was compared, an unresolved V gene accounts for under half, and the others remain unexplained. V, J and clone size are taken as reported in that table, and D and trimming were inferred from the DNA itself. The sample has a few hundred thousand clones on record, roughly 84% of them singletons. The ten biggest clones cover less than 15% of the sample.

Comment on this clone: No antigen is known for it. No per-base quality is available; no much larger clone lies one base away.

The CDR3 sequence holds 15 residues, the cysteine and phenylalanine included. Solely the CDR3 DNA is kept, with 45 bases framed from the first base. Trimming leaves V shorter by 4 bases and J shorter by 7 bases, with the junction holding 5 bases beyond the gene matches. CDR1 and CDR2, per the germline V gene, are SGHVS and FQNEAQ. This chain joins TRBV7-8 to TRBJ2-1, with 12 middle bases fitting TRBD2. The sequence was collected from a human donor in a cohort sampled during active COVID-19. Sample: peripheral blood. The CDR3 region reads CASSSSSGRANEQFF. The base sequence is TGTGCCAGCAGCTCATCTAGCGGGAGGGCGAATGAGCAGTTCTTC.